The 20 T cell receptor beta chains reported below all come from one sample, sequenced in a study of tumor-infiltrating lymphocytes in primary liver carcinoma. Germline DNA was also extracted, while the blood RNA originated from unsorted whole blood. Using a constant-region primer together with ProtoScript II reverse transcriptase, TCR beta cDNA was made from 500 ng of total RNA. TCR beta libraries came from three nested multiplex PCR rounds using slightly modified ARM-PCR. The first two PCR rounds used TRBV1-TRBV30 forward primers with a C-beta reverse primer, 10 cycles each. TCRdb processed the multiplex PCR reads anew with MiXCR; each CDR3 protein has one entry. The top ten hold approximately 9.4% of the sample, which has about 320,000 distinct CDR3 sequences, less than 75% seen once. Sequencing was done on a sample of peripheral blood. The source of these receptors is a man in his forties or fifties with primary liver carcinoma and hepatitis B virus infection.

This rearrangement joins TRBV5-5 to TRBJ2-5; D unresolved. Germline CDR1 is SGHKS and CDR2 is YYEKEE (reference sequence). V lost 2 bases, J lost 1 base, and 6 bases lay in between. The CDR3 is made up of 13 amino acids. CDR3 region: CASSFGTQETQYF. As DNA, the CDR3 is TGTGCCAGCAGCTTCGGTACCCAAGAGACCCAGTACTTC.

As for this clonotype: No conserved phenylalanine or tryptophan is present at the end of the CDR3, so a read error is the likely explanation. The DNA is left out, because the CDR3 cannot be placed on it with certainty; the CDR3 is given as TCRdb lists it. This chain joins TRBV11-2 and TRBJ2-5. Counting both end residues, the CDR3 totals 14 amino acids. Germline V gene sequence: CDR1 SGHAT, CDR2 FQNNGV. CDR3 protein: CASSSLLRGETRYL.

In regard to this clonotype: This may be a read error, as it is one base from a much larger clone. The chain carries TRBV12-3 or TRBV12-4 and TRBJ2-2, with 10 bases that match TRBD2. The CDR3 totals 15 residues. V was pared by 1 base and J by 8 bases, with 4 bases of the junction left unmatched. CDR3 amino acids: CASSLEGLASGELFF. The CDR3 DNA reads TGTGCCAGCAGTTTAGAGGGACTAGCGTCTGGGGAGCTGTTTTTT.

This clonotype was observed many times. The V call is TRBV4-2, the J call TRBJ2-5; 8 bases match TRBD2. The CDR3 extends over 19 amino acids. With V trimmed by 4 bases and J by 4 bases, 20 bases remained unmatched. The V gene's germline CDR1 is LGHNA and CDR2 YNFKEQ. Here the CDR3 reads CASSPSWTSLAAFGETQYF. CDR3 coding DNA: TGTGCCAGCAGCCCCAGTTGGACTAGCCTAGCGGCCTTTGGAGAGACCCAGTACTTC.

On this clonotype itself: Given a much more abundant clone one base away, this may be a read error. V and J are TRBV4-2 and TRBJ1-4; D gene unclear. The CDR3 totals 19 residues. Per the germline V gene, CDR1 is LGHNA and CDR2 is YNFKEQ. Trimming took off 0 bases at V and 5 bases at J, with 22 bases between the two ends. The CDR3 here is CASSQELSKIGGLNEKLFF. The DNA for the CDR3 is TGTGCCAGCAGCCAAGAATTGAGTAAGATAGGAGGCCTAAATGAAAAACTGTTTTTT.

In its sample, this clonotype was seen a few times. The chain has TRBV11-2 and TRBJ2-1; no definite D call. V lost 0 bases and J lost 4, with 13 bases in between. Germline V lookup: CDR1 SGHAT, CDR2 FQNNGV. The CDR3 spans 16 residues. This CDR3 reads CASSLEWNSHYNEQFF. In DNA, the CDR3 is TGTGCCAGCAGCTTAGAGTGGAATTCGCATTACAATGAGCAGTTCTTC.

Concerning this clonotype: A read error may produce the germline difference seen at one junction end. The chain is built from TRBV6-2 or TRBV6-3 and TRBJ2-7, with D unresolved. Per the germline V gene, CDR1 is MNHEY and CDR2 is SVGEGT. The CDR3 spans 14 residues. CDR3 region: CVSSPPYPKSEQYF. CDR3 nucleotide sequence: TGTGTCAGCAGCCCCCCTTATCCCAAGAGCGAGCAGTACTTC.

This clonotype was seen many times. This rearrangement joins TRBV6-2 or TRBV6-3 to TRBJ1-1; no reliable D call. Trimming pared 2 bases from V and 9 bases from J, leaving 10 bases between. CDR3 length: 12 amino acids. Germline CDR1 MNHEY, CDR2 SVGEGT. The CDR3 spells CASSYRQRQAFF. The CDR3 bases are TGTGCCAGCAGTTACCGACAAAGACAAGCTTTCTTT.

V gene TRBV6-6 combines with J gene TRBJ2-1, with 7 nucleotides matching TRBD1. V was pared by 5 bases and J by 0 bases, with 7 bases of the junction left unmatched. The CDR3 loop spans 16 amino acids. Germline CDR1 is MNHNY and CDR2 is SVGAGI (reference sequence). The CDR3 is CASSPPAGGSYNEQFF. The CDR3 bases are TGTGCCAGCAGTCCCCCCGCAGGGGGCTCCTACAATGAGCAGTTCTTC.

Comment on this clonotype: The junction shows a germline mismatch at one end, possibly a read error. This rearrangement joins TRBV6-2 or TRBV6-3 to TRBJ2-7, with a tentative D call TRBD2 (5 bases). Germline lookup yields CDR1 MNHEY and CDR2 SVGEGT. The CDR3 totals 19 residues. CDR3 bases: TGTACCAGCAGTCCCTTTCTGAGGGCTGAAATTCCCCGCACCTACGAGCAGTACTTC. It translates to CTSSPFLRAEIPRTYEQYF.

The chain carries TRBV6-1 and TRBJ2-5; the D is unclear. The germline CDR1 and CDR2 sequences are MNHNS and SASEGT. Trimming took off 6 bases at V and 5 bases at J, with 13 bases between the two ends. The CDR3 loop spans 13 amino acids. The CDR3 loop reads CASSQVSWETQYF. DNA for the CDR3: TGTGCCAGCAGCCAAGTATCGTGGGAGACCCAGTACTTC.

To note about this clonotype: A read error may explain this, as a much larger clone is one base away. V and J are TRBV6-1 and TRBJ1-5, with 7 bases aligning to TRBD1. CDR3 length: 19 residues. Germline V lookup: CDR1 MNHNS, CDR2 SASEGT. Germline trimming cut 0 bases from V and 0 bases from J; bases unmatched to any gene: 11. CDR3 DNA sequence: TGTGCCAGCAGTGAAGCGTGGGTCAGGGGGAAATCTAGCAATCAGCCCCAGCATTTT. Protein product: CASSEAWVRGKSSNQPQHF.

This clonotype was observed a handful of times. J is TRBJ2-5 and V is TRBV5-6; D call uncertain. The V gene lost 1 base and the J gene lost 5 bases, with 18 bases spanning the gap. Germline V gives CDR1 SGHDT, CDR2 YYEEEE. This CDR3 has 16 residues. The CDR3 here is CASSLSGGPIRETQYF. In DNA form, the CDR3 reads TGTGCCAGCAGCTTGTCTGGCGGCCCAATCCGGGAGACCCAGTACTTC.

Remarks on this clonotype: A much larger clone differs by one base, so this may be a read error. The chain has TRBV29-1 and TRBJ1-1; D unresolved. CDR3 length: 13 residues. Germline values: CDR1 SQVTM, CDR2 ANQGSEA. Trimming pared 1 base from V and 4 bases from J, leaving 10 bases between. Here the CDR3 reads CSVEGSWGTEAFF. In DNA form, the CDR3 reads TGCAGCGTTGAAGGTAGCTGGGGCACTGAAGCTTTCTTT.

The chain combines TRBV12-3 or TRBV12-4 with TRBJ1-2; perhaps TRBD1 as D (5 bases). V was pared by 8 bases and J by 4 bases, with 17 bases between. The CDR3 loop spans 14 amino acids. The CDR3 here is CASCRTGTPYGYTF. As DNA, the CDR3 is TGTGCCAGCTGTCGAACCGGGACGCCCTATGGCTACACCTTC.

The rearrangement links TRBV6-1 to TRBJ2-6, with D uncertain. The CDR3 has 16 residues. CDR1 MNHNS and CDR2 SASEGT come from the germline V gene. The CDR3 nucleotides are TGTAACAGCATCCGCACTTGGGACTCTGGGGCCAACGTCCTGACTTTC. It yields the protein CNSIRTWDSGANVLTF.

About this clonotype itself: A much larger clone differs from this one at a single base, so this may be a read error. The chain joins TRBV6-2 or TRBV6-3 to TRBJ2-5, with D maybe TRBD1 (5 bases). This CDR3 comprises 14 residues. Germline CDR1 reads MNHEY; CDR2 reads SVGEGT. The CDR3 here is CASSHDSLQETRYF. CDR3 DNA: TGTGCCAGCAGTCACGACAGTTTACAAGAGACCCGGTACTTC.

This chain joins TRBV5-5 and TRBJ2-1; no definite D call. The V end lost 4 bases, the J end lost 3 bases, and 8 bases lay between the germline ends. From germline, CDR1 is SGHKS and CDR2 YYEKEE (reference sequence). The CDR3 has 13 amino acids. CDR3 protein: CASSDSLYNEQFF. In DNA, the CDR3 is TGTGCCAGCAGCGATTCCCTCTACAATGAGCAGTTCTTC.

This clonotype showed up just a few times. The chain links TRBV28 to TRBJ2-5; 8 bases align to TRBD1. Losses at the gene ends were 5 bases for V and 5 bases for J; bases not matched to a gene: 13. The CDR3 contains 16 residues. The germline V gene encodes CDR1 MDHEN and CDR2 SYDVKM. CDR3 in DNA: TGTGCCAGCAGTGCCCAAGACAGGGGAGGCGGGGAGACCCAGTACTTC. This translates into CASSAQDRGGGETQYF.

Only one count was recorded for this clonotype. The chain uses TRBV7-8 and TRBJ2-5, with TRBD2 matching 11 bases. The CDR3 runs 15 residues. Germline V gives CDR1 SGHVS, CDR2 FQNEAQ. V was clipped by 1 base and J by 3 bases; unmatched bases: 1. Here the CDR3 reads CASSLELAGEETQYF. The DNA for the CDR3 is TGTGCCAGCAGCTTAGAACTAGCGGGAGAAGAGACCCAGTACTTC.